This is a list of T cell receptor beta chains from one sample in a study of T cell repertoires in ileal Crohn's disease. Clones were read by immunoSEQ multiplex PCR, and TCRdb kept only the in-frame ones, dropping some. The sample carries a few thousand clones, about four fifths recorded once. Sequenced input: ileal tissue. Receptors originate from an adult with Crohn's disease. Each CDR3 is given with its conserved first and last residue. The D gene is left open where the match is weak. Clone size is given for some rows only: seen once, a few or many times, or a class if the clone is expanded.

D gene,clone size,V gene,J gene,CDR3 protein,CDR3 DNA
NA,NA,TRBV7-2,TRBJ2-1,CASSLFLKGEGHSYNEQFF,TGTGCCAGCAGCTTATTCCTTAAGGGGGAGGGGCACTCCTACAATGAGCAGTTCTTC
TRBD1,NA,TRBV10-2,TRBJ2-5,CASSLGTGGSFETQYF,TGCGCCAGCAGTCTCGGGACAGGGGGCTCGTTTGAGACCCAGTACTTC
TRBD2,NA,TRBV29-1,TRBJ2-3,CSVEPLAGEGDTQYF,TGCAGCGTTGAACCACTAGCGGGAGAGGGAGATACGCAGTATTTT
TRBD1,NA,TRBV28,TRBJ1-1,CASSLWGTGQGEAFF,TGTGCCAGCAGTTTGTGGGGGACAGGGCAGGGTGAAGCTTTCTTT
NA,NA,TRBV4-2,TRBJ1-5,CASSHGVGHQPQHF,TGTGCCAGCAGCCATGGGGTGGGGCATCAGCCCCAGCATTTT
NA,NA,TRBV6-1,TRBJ2-1,CASRDGAYNEQFF,TGTGCCAGCAGGGACGGGGCCTACAATGAGCAGTTCTTC
TRBD2,NA,TRBV19,TRBJ2-7,CASSPQLAGGPYEQYF,TGTGCCAGTAGTCCTCAACTAGCGGGGGGACCCTACGAGCAGTACTTC
NA,NA,TRBV10-3,TRBJ1-5,CAITGQLNQPQHF,TGTGCCATCACAGGACAGCTAAATCAGCCCCAGCATTTT
NA,NA,TRBV30,TRBJ1-1,CAWSDTSYFF,TGTGCCTGGAGTGATACTAGCTATTTCTTT
TRBD1,NA,TRBV2,TRBJ2-2,CAGTGDTGELFF,TGTGCCGGGACAGGGGACACCGGGGAGCTGTTTTTT
TRBD2,NA,TRBV29-1,TRBJ2-1,CSVPEMTSGRAINEQFF,TGCAGCGTTCCTGAAATGACTAGCGGGAGGGCCATCAATGAGCAGTTCTTC
NA,NA,TRBV9,TRBJ2-7,CASSPSGEITYEQYF,TGTGCCAGCAGCCCATCCGGGGAGATAACCTACGAGCAGTACTTC
TRBD2,NA,TRBV10-3,TRBJ2-7,CAISESLAGGNEQYF,TGTGCCATCAGTGAGTCTTTAGCGGGGGGGAACGAGCAGTACTTC
TRBD1,NA,TRBV28,TRBJ1-6,CASSLRGGQGSPLHF,TGTGCCAGCAGTTTAAGGGGGGGACAGGGTTCACCCCTCCACTTT
TRBD2,NA,TRBV7-9,TRBJ2-1,CASSTLAGGPYNEQFF,TGTGCCAGCAGCACTTTAGCGGGGGGCCCATACAATGAGCAGTTCTTC
NA,NA,TRBV15,TRBJ2-3,CATSRAGLSTDTQYF,TGTGCCACCAGCAGAGCCGGACTGAGCACAGATACGCAGTATTTT
NA,NA,TRBV11-3,TRBJ2-1,CASSLERRSFDEQFF,TGTGCCAGCAGCTTAGAGCGTCGGAGTTTCGATGAGCAGTTCTTC
TRBD1,once,TRBV2,TRBJ1-5,CASSGQGIYQPQHF,TGTGCCAGCAGCGGACAGGGGATTTATCAGCCCCAGCATTTT
TRBD2,NA,TRBV6-1,TRBJ2-5,CASGGLAGGEETQYF,TGTGCCAGCGGGGGACTAGCGGGGGGAGAAGAGACCCAGTACTTC
NA,NA,TRBV19,TRBJ1-5,CASSSRLTGTAYSNQPQHF,TGTGCCAGTAGTTCCCGACTGACAGGAACCGCTTATAGCAATCAGCCCCAGCATTTT
NA,NA,TRBV19,TRBJ1-5,CASLPTENSNQPQHF,TGTGCCAGCCTCCCTACCGAGAATAGCAATCAGCCCCAGCATTTT
TRBD1,NA,TRBV19,TRBJ2-7,CASSPDRATYEQYF,TGTGCCAGTAGCCCAGACAGGGCCACCTACGAGCAGTACTTC
NA,NA,TRBV5-1,TRBJ2-7,CASSPSTGYEQYF,TGCGCCAGCAGCCCATCGACAGGTTACGAGCAGTACTTC
NA,NA,TRBV11-2,TRBJ1-6,CASSLAHTGNSPLHF,TGTGCCAGCAGCTTGGCCCACACGGGGAATTCACCCCTCCACTTT
NA,NA,TRBV18,TRBJ1-5,CASSPDRNNQPQHF,TGTGCCAGCTCACCAGACAGGAACAATCAGCCCCAGCATTTT
NA,NA,TRBV6-5,TRBJ1-2,CASRTDYGYTF,TGTGCCAGCAGGACTGACTATGGCTACACCTTC
NA,NA,TRBV7-2,TRBJ2-1,CASSRGGTPPVPIEQFF,TGTGCCAGCAGCCGTGGGGGGACCCCCCCCGTTCCGATCGAGCAGTTCTTC
NA,NA,TRBV6-5,TRBJ1-2,CASSYTVNYGYTF,TGTGCCAGCAGCTACACAGTTAACTATGGCTACACCTTC
NA,NA,TRBV6-4,TRBJ2-7,CASSDILDGEYEQYF,TGTGCCAGCAGTGACATTCTAGATGGGGAGTACGAGCAGTACTTC
TRBD1,NA,TRBV10-3,TRBJ2-3,CAISGIPGQGADTQYF,TGTGCCATCAGTGGGATACCGGGACAGGGGGCAGATACGCAGTATTTT
NA,NA,TRBV27,TRBJ1-1,CASSFGVMNTEAFF,TGTGCCAGCAGTTTCGGGGTTATGAACACTGAAGCTTTCTTC
TRBD2,NA,TRBV6-4,TRBJ2-3,CASSGIAGGPDTQYF,TGTGCCAGCAGTGGAATAGCGGGGGGGCCAGATACGCAGTATTTT
TRBD2,NA,TRBV5-6,TRBJ2-3,CASSPGTSTQYF,TGTGCCAGCAGCCCCGGGACTAGCACGCAGTATTTT
NA,NA,TRBV10-3,TRBJ2-6,CAISDWGRSNSGANVLTF,TGTGCCATCAGTGACTGGGGCAGGTCTAACTCTGGGGCCAACGTCCTGACTTTC
NA,NA,TRBV5-8,TRBJ2-3,CASSLDPSTDTQYF,TGTGCCAGCAGCTTGGATCCGAGCACAGATACGCAGTATTTT